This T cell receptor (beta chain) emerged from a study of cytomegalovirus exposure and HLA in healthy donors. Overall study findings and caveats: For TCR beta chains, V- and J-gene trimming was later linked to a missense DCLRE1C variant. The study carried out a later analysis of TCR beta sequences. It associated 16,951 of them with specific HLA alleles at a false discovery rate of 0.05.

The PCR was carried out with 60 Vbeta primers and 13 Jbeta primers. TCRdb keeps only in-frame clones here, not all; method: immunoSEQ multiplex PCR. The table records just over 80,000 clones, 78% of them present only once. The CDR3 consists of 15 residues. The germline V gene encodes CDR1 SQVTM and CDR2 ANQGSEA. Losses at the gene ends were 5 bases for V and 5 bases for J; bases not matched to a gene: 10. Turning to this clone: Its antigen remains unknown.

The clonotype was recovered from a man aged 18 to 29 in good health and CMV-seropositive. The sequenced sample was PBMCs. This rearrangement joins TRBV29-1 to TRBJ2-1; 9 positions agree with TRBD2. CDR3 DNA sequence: TGCAGCGTTACCGGGACTAGCCTACGCCACAATGAGCAGTTCTTC. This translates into CSVTGTSLRHNEQFF.